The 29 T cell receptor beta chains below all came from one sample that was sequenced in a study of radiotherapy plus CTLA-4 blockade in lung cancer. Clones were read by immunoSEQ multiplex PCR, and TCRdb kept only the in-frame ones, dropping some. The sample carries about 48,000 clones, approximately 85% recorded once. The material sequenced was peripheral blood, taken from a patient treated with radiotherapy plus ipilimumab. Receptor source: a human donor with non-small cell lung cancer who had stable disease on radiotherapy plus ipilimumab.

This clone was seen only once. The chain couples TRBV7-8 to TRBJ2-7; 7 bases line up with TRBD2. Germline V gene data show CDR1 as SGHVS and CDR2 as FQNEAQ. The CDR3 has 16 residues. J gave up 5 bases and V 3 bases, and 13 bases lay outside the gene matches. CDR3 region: CASSFTRLAVIDEQYF. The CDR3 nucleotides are TGTGCCAGCAGCTTCACTCGACTAGCAGTAATAGACGAGCAGTACTTC. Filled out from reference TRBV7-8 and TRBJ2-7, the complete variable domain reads GAGVSQSPRYKVAKRGQDVALRCDPISGHVSLFWYQQALGQGPEFLTYFQNEAQLDKSGLPSDRFFAERPEGSVSTLKIQRTQQEDSAVYLCASSFTRLAVIDEQYFGPGTRLTVT.

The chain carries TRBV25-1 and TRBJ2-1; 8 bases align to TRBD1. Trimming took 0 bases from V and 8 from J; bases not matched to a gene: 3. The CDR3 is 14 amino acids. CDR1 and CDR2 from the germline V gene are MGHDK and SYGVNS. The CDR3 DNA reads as TGTGCCAGCAGTGAATACGGACAGGGCGATGAGCAGTTCTTC. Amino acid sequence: CASSEYGQGDEQFF. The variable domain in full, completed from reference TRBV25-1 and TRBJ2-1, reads EADIYQTPRYLVIGTGKKITLECSQTMGHDKMYWYQQDPGMELHLIHYSYGVNSTEKGDLSSESTVSRIRTEHFPLTLESARPSHTSQYLCASSEYGQGDEQFFGPGTRLTVL.

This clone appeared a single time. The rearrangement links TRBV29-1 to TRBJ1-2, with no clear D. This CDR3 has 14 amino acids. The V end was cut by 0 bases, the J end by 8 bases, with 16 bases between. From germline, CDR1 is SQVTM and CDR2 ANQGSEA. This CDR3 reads CSVEDRFGVGGYTF. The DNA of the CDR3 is TGCAGCGTTGAAGATCGGTTCGGGGTAGGGGGCTACACCTTC.

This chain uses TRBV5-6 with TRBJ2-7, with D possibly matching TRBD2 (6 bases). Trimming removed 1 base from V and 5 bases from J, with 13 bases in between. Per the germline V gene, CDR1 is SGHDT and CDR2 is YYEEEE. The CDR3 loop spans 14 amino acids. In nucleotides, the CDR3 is TGTGCCAGCAGCTTGTGGTGGAGGGTCCACGAGCAGTACTTC. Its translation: CASSLWWRVHEQYF.

CDR3 in DNA: TGTGCCAGTAGTATCAGAGGGCTTGACACCCAGTACTTC. Translation: CASSIRGLDTQYF. The genes are TRBV19 and TRBJ2-5; possibly TRBD2 for D (5 bases). This CDR3 is 13 amino acids long. CDR1 LNHDA and CDR2 SQIVND come from the germline V gene (reference sequence). The V and J ends lost 3 bases and 8 bases respectively, with 13 bases between them.

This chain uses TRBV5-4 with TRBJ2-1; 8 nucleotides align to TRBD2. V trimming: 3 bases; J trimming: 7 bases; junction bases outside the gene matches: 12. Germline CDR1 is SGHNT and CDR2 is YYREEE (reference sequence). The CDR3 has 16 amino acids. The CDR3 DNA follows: TGTGCCAGCAGCTGGCCAACCGGAGCGGGAGTAAATGAGCAGTTCTTC. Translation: CASSWPTGAGVNEQFF. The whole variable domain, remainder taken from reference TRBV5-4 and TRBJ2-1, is ETGVTQSPTHLIKTRGQQVTLRCSSQSGHNTVSWYQQALGQGPQFIFQYYREEENGRGNFPPRFSGLQFPNYSSELNVNALELDDSALYLCASSWPTGAGVNEQFFGPGTRLTVL.

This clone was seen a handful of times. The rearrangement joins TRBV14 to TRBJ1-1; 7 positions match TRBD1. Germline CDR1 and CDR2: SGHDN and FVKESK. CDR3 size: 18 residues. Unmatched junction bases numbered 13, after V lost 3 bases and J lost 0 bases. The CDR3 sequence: CASSHSILGGWLNTEAFF. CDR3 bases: TGTGCCAGCAGCCACTCCATTTTAGGGGGCTGGCTGAACACTGAAGCTTTCTTT.

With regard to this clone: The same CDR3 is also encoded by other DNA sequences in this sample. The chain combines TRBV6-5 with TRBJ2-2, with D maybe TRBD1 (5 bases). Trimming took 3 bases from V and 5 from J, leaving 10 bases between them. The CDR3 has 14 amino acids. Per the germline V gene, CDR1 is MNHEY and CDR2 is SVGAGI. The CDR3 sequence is CASSYDSGTGELFF. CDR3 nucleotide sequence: TGTGCCAGCAGTTATGACAGTGGGACCGGGGAGCTGTTTTTT.

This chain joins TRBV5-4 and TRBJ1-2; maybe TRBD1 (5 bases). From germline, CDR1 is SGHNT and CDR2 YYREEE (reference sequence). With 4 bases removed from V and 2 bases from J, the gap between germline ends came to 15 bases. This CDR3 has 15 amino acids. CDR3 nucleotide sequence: TGTGCCAGCAGCCGTCCCCAGGGTATCAACTATGGCTACACCTTC. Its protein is CASSRPQGINYGYTF.

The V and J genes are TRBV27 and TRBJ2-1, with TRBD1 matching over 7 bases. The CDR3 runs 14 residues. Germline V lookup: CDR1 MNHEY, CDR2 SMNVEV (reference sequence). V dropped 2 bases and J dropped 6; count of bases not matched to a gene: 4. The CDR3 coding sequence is TGTGCCAGCAGTTTAAATACAGGGGCCAATGAGCAGTTCTTC. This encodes CASSLNTGANEQFF.

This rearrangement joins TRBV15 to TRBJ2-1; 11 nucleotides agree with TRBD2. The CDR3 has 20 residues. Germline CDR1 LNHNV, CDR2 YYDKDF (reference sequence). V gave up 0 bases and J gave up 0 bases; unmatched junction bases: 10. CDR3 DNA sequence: TGTGCCACCAGCAGAGATTGGGGACTAGCGGTTTATATCTCCTACAATGAGCAGTTCTTC. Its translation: CATSRDWGLAVYISYNEQFF. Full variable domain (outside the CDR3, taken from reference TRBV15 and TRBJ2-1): DAMVIQNPRYQVTQFGKPVTLSCSQTLNHNVMYWYQQKSSQAPKLLFHYYDKDFNNEADTPDNFQSRRPNTSFCFLDIRSPGLGDTAMYLCATSRDWGLAVYISYNEQFFGPGTRLTVL.

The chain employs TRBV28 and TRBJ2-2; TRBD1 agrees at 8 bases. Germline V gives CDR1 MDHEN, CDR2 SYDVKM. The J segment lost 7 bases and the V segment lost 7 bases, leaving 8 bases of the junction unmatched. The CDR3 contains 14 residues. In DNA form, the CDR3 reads TGTGCCAGCAATCCGGACAGGGCGAGCGGGGAGCTGTTTTTT. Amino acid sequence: CASNPDRASGELFF.

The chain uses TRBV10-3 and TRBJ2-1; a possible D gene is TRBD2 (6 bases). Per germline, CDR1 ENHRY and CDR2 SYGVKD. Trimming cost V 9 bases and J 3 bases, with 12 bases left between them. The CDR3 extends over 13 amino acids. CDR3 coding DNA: TGTGCCATGGGATTAGCGGACTACAATGAGCAGTTCTTC. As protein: CAMGLADYNEQFF.

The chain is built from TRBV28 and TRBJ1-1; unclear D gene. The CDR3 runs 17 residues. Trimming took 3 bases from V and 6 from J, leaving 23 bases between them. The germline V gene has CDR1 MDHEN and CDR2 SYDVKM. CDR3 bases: TGTGCCAGCAGTTTTTTAGCCGATTGGGAGGGAATGCCTGAAGCTTTCTTT. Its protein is CASSFLADWEGMPEAFF.

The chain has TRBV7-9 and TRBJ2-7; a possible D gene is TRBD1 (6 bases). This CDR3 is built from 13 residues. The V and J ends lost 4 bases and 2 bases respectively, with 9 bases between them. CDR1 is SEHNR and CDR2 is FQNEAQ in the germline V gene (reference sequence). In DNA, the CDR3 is TGTGCCAGCAGCTCCCGGGACACCTACGAGCAGTACTTC. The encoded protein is CASSSRDTYEQYF.

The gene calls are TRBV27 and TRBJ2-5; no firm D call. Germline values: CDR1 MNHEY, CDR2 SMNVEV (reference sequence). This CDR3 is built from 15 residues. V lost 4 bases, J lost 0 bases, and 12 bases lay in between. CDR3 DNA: TGTGCCAGCAGTTCCCAACCACAAAACCAAGAGACCCAGTACTTC. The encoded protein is CASSSQPQNQETQYF.

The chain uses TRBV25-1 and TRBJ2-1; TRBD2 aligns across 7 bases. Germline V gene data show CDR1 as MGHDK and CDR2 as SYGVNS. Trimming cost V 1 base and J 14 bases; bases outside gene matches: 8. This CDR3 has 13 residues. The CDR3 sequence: CASSEFGGSRKFF. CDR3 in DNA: TGTGCCAGCAGTGAATTTGGCGGGAGCAGGAAGTTCTTC.

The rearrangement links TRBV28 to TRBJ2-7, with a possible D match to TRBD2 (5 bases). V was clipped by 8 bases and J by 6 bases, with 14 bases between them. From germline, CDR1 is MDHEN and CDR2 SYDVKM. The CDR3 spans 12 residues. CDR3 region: CASSWLEGEQYF. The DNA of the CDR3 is TGTGCCAGCTCCTGGCTCGAGGGCGAGCAGTACTTC.

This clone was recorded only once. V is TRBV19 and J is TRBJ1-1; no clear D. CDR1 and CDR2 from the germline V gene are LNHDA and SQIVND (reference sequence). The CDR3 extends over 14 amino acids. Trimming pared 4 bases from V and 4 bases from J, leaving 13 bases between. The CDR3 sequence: CASSKVGVVTEAFF. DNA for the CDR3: TGTGCCAGTAGTAAGGTCGGAGTTGTCACTGAAGCTTTCTTT.

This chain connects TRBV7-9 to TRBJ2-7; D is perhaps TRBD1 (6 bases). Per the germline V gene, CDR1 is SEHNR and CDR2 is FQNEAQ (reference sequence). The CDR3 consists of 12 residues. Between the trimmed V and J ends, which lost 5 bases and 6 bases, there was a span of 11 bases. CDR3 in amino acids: CASSVGTFEQYF. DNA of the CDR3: TGTGCCAGCAGCGTAGGGACATTCGAGCAGTACTTC.

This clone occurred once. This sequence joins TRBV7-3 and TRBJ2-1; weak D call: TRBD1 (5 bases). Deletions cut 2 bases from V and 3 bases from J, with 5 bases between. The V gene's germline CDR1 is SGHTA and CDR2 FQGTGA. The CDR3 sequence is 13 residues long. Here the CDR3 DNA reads TGTGCCAGCAGCTTAGACAGCTACAATGAGCAGTTCTTC. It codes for CASSLDSYNEQFF.

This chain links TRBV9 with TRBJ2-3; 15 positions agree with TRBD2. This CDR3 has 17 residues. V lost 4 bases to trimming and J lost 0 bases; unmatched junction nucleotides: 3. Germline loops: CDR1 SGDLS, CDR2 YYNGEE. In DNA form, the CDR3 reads TGTGCCAGCAGCAGAGGACTAGCGGGAGGGAGCACAGATACGCAGTATTTT. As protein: CASSRGLAGGSTDTQYF. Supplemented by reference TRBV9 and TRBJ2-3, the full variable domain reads DSGVTQTPKHLITATGQRVTLRCSPRSGDLSVYWYQQSLDQGLQFLIQYYNGEERAKGNILERFSAQQFPDLHSELNLSSLELGDSALYFCASSRGLAGGSTDTQYFGPGTRLTVL.

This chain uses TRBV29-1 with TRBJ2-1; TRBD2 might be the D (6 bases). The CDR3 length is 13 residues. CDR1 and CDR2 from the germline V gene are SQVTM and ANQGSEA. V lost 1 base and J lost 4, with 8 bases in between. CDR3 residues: CSVEGGAYNEQFF. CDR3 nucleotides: TGCAGCGTTGAAGGCGGGGCGTACAATGAGCAGTTCTTC.

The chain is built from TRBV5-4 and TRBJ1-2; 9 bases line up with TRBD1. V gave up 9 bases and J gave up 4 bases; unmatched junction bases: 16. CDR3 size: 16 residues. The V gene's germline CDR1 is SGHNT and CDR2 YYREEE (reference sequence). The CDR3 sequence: CATVGVKDRGGYGYTF. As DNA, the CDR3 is TGTGCCACCGTTGGGGTAAAGGACAGGGGAGGCTATGGCTACACCTTC.

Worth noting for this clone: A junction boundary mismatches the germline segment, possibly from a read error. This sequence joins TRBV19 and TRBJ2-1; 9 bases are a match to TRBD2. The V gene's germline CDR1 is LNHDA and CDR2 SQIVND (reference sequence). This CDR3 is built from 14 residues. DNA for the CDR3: TGTGCCAGTAGTATAGACAGACAGGCGGGAGGGCCGATCTTC. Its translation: CASSIDRQAGGPIF.

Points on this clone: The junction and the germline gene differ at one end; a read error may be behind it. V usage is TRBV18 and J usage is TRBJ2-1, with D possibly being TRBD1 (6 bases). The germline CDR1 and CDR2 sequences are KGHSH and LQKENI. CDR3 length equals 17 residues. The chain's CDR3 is CASSLPKTGPSNNEQFF. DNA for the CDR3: TGTGCCAGCTCACTCCCTAAGACAGGACCCTCCAACAATGAGCAGTTCTTC.

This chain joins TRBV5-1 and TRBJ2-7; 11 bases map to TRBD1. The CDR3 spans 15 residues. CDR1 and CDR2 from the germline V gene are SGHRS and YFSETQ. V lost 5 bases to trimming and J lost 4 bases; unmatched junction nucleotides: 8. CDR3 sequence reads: CASSIPGQGAYEQYF. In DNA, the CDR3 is TGCGCCAGCAGTATTCCAGGACAGGGGGCATACGAGCAGTACTTC.

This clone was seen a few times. The CDR3 protein is CASSRTRENEQFF. Written as DNA, the CDR3 is TGTGCCAGCAGTCGGACTAGGGAGAATGAGCAGTTCTTC. The chain couples TRBV7-3 to TRBJ2-1, with 7 bases that match TRBD2. V shed 6 bases and J 7 bases; nucleotides not matched to a gene: 6. Germline assignment: CDR1 SGHTA and CDR2 FQGTGA. The CDR3 sequence is 13 residues long.

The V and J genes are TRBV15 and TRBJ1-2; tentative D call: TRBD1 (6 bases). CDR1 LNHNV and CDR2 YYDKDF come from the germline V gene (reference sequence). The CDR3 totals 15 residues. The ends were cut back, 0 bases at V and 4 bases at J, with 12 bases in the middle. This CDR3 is CATSRERTASYGYTF. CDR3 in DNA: TGTGCCACCAGCAGAGAAAGGACAGCTAGCTATGGCTACACCTTC. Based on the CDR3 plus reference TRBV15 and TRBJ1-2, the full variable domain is DAMVIQNPRYQVTQFGKPVTLSCSQTLNHNVMYWYQQKSSQAPKLLFHYYDKDFNNEADTPDNFQSRRPNTSFCFLDIRSPGLGDTAMYLCATSRERTASYGYTFGSGTRLTVV.